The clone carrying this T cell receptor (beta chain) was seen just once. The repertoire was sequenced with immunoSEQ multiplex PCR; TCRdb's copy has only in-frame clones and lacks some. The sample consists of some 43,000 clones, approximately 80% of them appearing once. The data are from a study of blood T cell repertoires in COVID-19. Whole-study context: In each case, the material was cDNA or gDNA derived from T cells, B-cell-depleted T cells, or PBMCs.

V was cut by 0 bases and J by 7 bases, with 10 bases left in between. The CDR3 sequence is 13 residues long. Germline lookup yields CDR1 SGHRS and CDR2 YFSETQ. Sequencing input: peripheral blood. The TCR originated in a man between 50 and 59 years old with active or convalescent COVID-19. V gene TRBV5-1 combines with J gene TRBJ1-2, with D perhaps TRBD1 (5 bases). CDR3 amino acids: CASSLVGQGGYTF. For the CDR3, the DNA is TGCGCCAGCAGCTTGGTAGGGCAGGGTGGCTACACCTTC.